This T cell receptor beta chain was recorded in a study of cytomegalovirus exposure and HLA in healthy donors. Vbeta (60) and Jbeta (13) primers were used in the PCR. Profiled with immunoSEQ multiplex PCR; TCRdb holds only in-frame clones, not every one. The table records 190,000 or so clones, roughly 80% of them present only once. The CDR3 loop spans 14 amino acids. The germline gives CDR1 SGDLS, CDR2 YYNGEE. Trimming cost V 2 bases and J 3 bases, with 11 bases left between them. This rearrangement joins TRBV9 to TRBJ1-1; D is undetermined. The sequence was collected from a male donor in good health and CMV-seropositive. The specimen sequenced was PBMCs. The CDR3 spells CASSVVAGDTEAFF. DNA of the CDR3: TGTGCCAGCAGCGTGGTCGCCGGGGACACTGAAGCTTTCTTT.